This T cell receptor (beta chain) was recorded in a study of cytomegalovirus exposure and HLA in healthy donors. Study outcomes and limitations: Presence/absence analyses supposed approximately even sequencing depth among donors. Reportedly, TCR beta sequences accurately predicted HLA-A and HLA-B alleles in most subjects.

PCR involved 60 Vbeta and 13 Jbeta primers. The repertoire was sequenced with immunoSEQ multiplex PCR; TCRdb's copy has only in-frame clones and lacks some. The table includes roughly 100,000 clones, less than 85% detected once. The CDR3 loop spans 13 amino acids. The V gene lost 5 bases and the J gene lost 1 base, with 8 bases spanning the gap. From germline, CDR1 is LNHDA and CDR2 SQIVND (reference sequence). In its sample, this clone was seen a few times. The antigen remains unidentified. This sequence originates from a man in his forties in good health and CMV-seropositive. The chain is built from TRBV19 and TRBJ1-1; D is uncertain. The specimen was PBMCs. CDR3 sequence: CASSSRGNTEAFF. The CDR3, as DNA: TGTGCCAGTAGTTCGCGGGGGAACACTGAAGCTTTCTTT.